This T cell receptor beta chain was observed in a study of control samples from healthy donors and cancer patients. V shed 6 bases and J shed 0 bases, with 18 bases lying between them. The germline CDR1 and CDR2 sequences are SGHVS and FQNEAQ. CDR3 length: 16 residues. Clones were sequenced by immunoSEQ multiplex PCR, and TCRdb holds only the in-frame ones, with some missing. The repertoire holds around 130,000 clones, around 92% seen once, with over 6.5% in the top ten. The sample comprised PBMCs. The sequence was collected from a man aged 50-59 years with head and neck cancer. The chain combines TRBV7-8 with TRBJ2-7; D perhaps matches TRBD1 (5 bases). The CDR3 protein is CASRGSVRAPSYEQYF. The CDR3 DNA is TGTGCCAGCAGGGGCAGCGTCAGGGCCCCCTCCTACGAGCAGTACTTC.